The rows below give T cell receptor beta chains drawn from one sample of a study of cytomegalovirus exposure and HLA in healthy donors. Data came from immunoSEQ multiplex PCR; TCRdb stores just in-frame clones and leaves some out. The sample lists 200,000 to 250,000 clones, approximately 90% occurring once. The sequenced sample consisted of PBMCs. The receptors stem from a woman between 18 and 29 years old in good health and CMV-seronegative. Each CDR3 is given with its conserved first and last residue. Each record gives: D gene, clone size, V gene, J gene, CDR3 DNA, CDR3 protein. A D gene is named only where the DNA matches it firmly. Part of the rows lack a size; the others show once, few, many or a class for expanded clones.

>NA|NA|TRBV4-1|TRBJ2-2
TGCGCCAGCAGCCAAGATGGCCGGGGAAGGACCGGGGAGCTGTTTTTT
CASSQDGRGRTGELFF
>TRBD2|NA|TRBV7-2|TRBJ2-1
TGTGCCAGCAGCCTAAGCGGGGGGGCCCTAAATGAGCAGTTCTTC
CASSLSGGALNEQFF
>NA|once|TRBV4-3|TRBJ1-2
TGCGCCAGCAGCCAAGATTCTGGGGGCCCCTATGGCTACACCTTC
CASSQDSGGPYGYTF
>TRBD2|NA|TRBV5-1|TRBJ2-7
TGCGCCAGCAGCTTGACTAGCGGGACCTACGAGCAGTACTTC
CASSLTSGTYEQYF
>TRBD1|NA|TRBV7-2|TRBJ1-4
TGTGCCAGCAGCGTAAGGGACAGGGGCTTTAGTGAGAATGAAAAACTGTTTTTT
CASSVRDRGFSENEKLFF
>NA|NA|TRBV9|TRBJ2-1
TGTGCCAGCAGCGTTACTCTGTCCTACAATGAGCAGTTCTTC
CASSVTLSYNEQFF
>TRBD1|NA|TRBV18|TRBJ2-5
TGTGCCAGCTCAGCCGGACAGGGGATTTGGGAGACCCAGTACTTC
CASSAGQGIWETQYF
>NA|NA|TRBV6-1|TRBJ1-5
TGTGCCAGCAGTTATAATCAGCCCCAGCATTTT
CASSYNQPQHF
>NA|NA|TRBV19|TRBJ2-7
TGTGCCAGTAGTAGGACAGTACAATTCCCCGAGCAGTACTTC
CASSRTVQFPEQYF
>TRBD2|NA|TRBV2|TRBJ2-1
TGTGCCAGCAGCTTCGGACTAGCGGTCTACAATGAGCAGTTCTTC
CASSFGLAVYNEQFF
>NA|once|TRBV21-1|TRBJ2-1
TGTGCCAGCAGCAAAGGGGGAAGTTCTAGCGGGAGTTGGAATGAGCAGTTCTTC
CASSKGGSSSGSWNEQFF
>TRBD1|once|TRBV18|TRBJ2-7
TGTGCCAGCTCTCAAGGGACAGAGATGTCCTACGAGCAGTACTTC
CASSQGTEMSYEQYF
>NA|NA|TRBV29-1|TRBJ2-5
TGCAGCGGTAGGGGTCCCGAGACCCAGTACTTC
CSGRGPETQYF
>NA|NA|TRBV28|TRBJ2-7
TGTGCCAGCAGTTTGAGTACAGGTTACGAGCAGTACTTC
CASSLSTGYEQYF
>TRBD2|once|TRBV7-6|TRBJ2-1
TGTGCCAGCAGCTTAGAGAACTATAGCGGGAATGAGCAGTTCTTC
CASSLENYSGNEQFF
>NA|NA|TRBV7-2|TRBJ1-5
TGTGCCAGCAGCTTAGCGCGGGGAGGGGTGGGTCAGCCCCAGCATTTT
CASSLARGGVGQPQHF
>NA|once|TRBV7-6|TRBJ1-1
TGTGCCAGCAGCTTTTTTCGGGGAAGGACTGAAGCTTTCTTT
CASSFFRGRTEAFF
>NA|NA|TRBV7-6|TRBJ2-3
TGTGCCAGCAGCTATTCGAGGGGGTCGGGTTCCACAGATACGCAGTATTTT
CASSYSRGSGSTDTQYF
>TRBD1|NA|TRBV4-2|TRBJ1-4
TGTGCCAGCAGCTTTCGACAGGGGGTGGATGAAAAACTGTTTTTT
CASSFRQGVDEKLFF
>NA|NA|TRBV5-1|TRBJ2-7
TGCGCCAGCAGCTTGTCTGTAAGCGGTTTCTCCTACGAGCAGTACTTC
CASSLSVSGFSYEQYF
>TRBD1|NA|TRBV7-8|TRBJ2-7
TGTGCCAGCAGTTATGACAGGGGGCGCGACGAGCAGTACTTC
CASSYDRGRDEQYF
>TRBD2|NA|TRBV19|TRBJ2-3
TGTGCCAGTAGAGCCTTTGCGGGGGGTCCAGGAGATACGCAGTATTTT
CASRAFAGGPGDTQYF
>NA|NA|TRBV7-6|TRBJ2-7
TGTGCCAGCAGCCCTCAAGTTACCCCCAGGGTTGTACTCGAGCAGTACTTC
CASSPQVTPRVVLEQYF